The present T cell receptor beta chain was sequenced within a study of tissue T cells after allogeneic stem cell transplantation. Germline V gene data show CDR1 as NSQYPW and CDR2 as LRSPGD (reference sequence). J was trimmed by 3 bases and V by 2 bases; bases with no gene match: 5. This CDR3 is built from 15 residues. Regarding time point: mouse harvest day 7 after allogeneic transplant. Mouse grafts combined 10^7 T-cell-depleted bone marrow cells with 10^6 splenic CD5+ T cells. B6 (H2b) cells into BALB/c (H2d) mice; tissues taken at day 7 or 14. Assay used: immunoSEQ multiplex PCR; TCRdb lists only in-frame clones, some missing. In the table there are 6,500 to 7,500 clones, 45% to 55% of which are singletons. Points from the study as a whole: The study did not identify alloreactive or antigen-specific tissue TCRs, and some clones might be persisting host cells. Tissue-detected TCR repertoire was only partly captured by blood and spleen T cells.

With respect to this clone: Its cognate antigen is unknown. Any gene name here is a mouse gene name. The read ends 1 residue before the CDR3 terminus; that terminus is restored from the germline J gene.

This sequence joins TRBV1 and TRBJ2-7; 9 positions agree with TRBD2. The specimen was gut tissue. The sequence was obtained from a female BALB/c mouse given C57BL/6 T cells with graft-versus-host disease after an allogeneic hematopoietic cell transplant. CDR3 residues: CTCSATGTGYYEQYF. The sequenced part of the CDR3 DNA is TGCACCTGCAGTGCAACCGGGACTGGGTACTATGAACAGTAC.